Presented here are 20 T cell receptor beta chains from one specimen sequenced in a study of post-analysis software for immune sequencing data. Study-level findings and limits: Among 5 or 6 TRBV segments more frequent in patients than controls were TRBV5-6, TRBV5-1 and TRBV20-1.

These receptors' antigens are unknown. Prepared TCR beta cDNA libraries contained unique molecular identifiers. TCRdb re-derived calls from the PCR reads in MiXCR, one entry per CDR3 protein. The sample contains some 890,000 distinct CDR3 sequences, approximately 57% of which appear only once. Sequencing used blood. All receptors come from a girl aged 10 to 17 with multiple sclerosis.

There are a few counts of this clonotype. The rearrangement links TRBV7-2 to TRBJ2-3, with no clear D. This CDR3 contains 11 residues. The germline gives CDR1 SGHTA, CDR2 FQGNSA. Trimming shortened V by 0 bases and J by 10 bases, and 5 bases separated the two germline ends. The CDR3, as DNA: TGTGCCAGCAGCTTAGCGGTTTCGCAGTATTTT. It translates to CASSLAVSQYF.

This chain connects TRBV4-1 to TRBJ1-4; 7 bases are a match to TRBD1. This CDR3 has 16 residues. J lost 5 bases, V lost 3 bases, and 9 bases had no gene match. The germline V gene encodes CDR1 MGHRA and CDR2 YSYEKL. CDR3 loop: CASSQGARQGNEKLFF. The CDR3 coding sequence is TGCGCCAGCAGCCAGGGGGCCCGACAGGGAAATGAAAAACTGTTTTTT.

J is TRBJ2-7 and V is TRBV6-2 or TRBV6-3; D is undetermined. CDR3 length: 15 amino acids. CDR1 is MNHEY, CDR2 SVGEGT, per germline. V lost 5 bases to trimming and J lost 2 bases, with 16 bases between them. This CDR3 reads CASSAVGPRAYEQYF. Here the CDR3 DNA reads TGTGCCAGCAGTGCCGTAGGGCCTAGAGCCTACGAGCAGTACTTC.

The gene calls are TRBV29-1 and TRBJ2-4; D ambiguous. The closer fit of TRBJ2-7 to the DNA end suggests the J call may be wrong. Germline V lookup: CDR1 SQVTM, CDR2 ANQGSEA. CDR3 size: 12 residues. For the CDR3, the DNA is TGCAGCGTTAGGGCAGGCCGACACGAGCAGTACTTC. Its protein product is CSVRAGRHEQYF.

This clonotype has just a few counts. The chain carries TRBV29-1 and TRBJ2-7; 7 positions agree with TRBD1. The CDR3 consists of 14 residues. Trimming cost V 7 bases and J 0 bases; bases outside gene matches: 9. CDR1 is SQVTM and CDR2 is ANQGSEA in the germline V gene. In DNA, the CDR3 is TGCAGCGCCGTCAGACAGGGCGGCTCCTACGAGCAGTACTTC. Its translation is CSAVRQGGSYEQYF.

This clonotype was seen only a few times. The chain recombines TRBV6-2 or TRBV6-3 with TRBJ2-3; D unclear. The CDR3 is made up of 12 amino acids. V lost 5 bases and J 6 bases, leaving 9 bases between the germline ends. The germline V gene has CDR1 MNHEY and CDR2 SVGEGT. For the CDR3, the DNA is TGTGCCAGCAGTCCCGTCGGGGATACGCAGTATTTT. Translation: CASSPVGDTQYF.

The genes are TRBV28 and TRBJ2-7; 8 bases match TRBD1. Germline V gene sequence: CDR1 MDHEN, CDR2 SYDVKM. The CDR3 has 15 amino acids. J was trimmed by 0 bases and V by 5 bases; bases with no gene match: 6. CDR3 nucleotides: TGTGCCAGCAGTACAGGACAGGGAGGCTCCTACGAGCAGTACTTC. It encodes CASSTGQGGSYEQYF.

The chain combines TRBV6-6 with TRBJ2-3; 14 nucleotides line up with TRBD2. The CDR3 totals 16 residues. The V and J ends lost 6 bases and 1 base, in that order; junction bases with no gene match: 3. Germline V CDR1 and CDR2: MNHNY, SVGAGI (reference sequence). CDR3 coding DNA: TGTGCCAGCAGGGAGGGACTAGCGGGGGGCACAGATACGCAGTATTTT. Translation: CASREGLAGGTDTQYF.

In this sample, this clonotype turned up a few times. A read error may account for a junction end that differs from germline. CDR3 coding DNA: TGCAGCGTAGAAGGACGGTCCCAAGAGACCCAGTACTTC. It is translated as CSVEGRSQETQYF. V gene TRBV29-1 combines with J gene TRBJ2-5; D is undetermined. Germline V lookup: CDR1 SQVTM, CDR2 ANQGSEA. The CDR3 covers 13 residues. Full variable domain (outside the CDR3, taken from reference TRBV29-1 and TRBJ2-5): SAVISQKPSRDICQRGTSLTIQCQVDSQVTMMFWYRQQPGQSLTLIATANQGSEATYESGFVIDKFPISRPNLTFSTLTVSNMSPEDSSIYLCSVEGRSQETQYFGPGTRLLVL.

The table lists this clonotype with a few counts. The rearrangement joins TRBV12-3 or TRBV12-4 to TRBJ2-6; D remains unclear. This CDR3 has 17 amino acids. V was trimmed by 1 base and J by 0 bases, leaving 10 bases between them. The CDR3 nucleotides read TGTGCCAGCAGTTTAGGTGGCGTAGACTCTGGGGCCAACGTCCTGACTTTC. Translation: CASSLGGVDSGANVLTF.

The chain employs TRBV28 and TRBJ2-3; 12 nucleotides line up with TRBD2. The germline CDR1 and CDR2 sequences are MDHEN and SYDVKM. Losses at the gene ends were 5 bases for V and 2 bases for J; bases not matched to a gene: 8. This CDR3 is 17 amino acids long. The CDR3 sequence: CASSPPGLAGFTDTQYF. The CDR3 DNA follows: TGTGCCAGCAGTCCCCCCGGACTAGCGGGGTTCACAGATACGCAGTATTTT.

V gene TRBV5-6 combines with J gene TRBJ1-4; D uncertain. The CDR3 loop spans 13 amino acids. Trimming left V 5 bases short and J 4 bases short, with 9 bases between. The V gene's germline CDR1 is SGHDT and CDR2 YYEEEE. The DNA of the CDR3 is TGTGCCAGCAGGGTGCGGGGTAATGAAAAACTGTTTTTT. Protein: CASRVRGNEKLFF.

The V call is TRBV7-2, the J call TRBJ2-4; perhaps TRBD2 as D (5 bases). CDR3 length: 15 residues. The germline V gene encodes CDR1 SGHTA and CDR2 FQGNSA. V lost 1 base, J lost 2 bases, and 9 bases lay in between. For the CDR3, the DNA is TGTGCCAGCAGCTTAGTGTCCGGGACCAAAAACATTCAGTACTTC. Translating gives CASSLVSGTKNIQYF.

This clonotype appeared a few times. The V and J genes are TRBV20-1 and TRBJ2-1; 8 bases agree with TRBD2. CDR3 size: 15 residues. Trimming at V came to 3 bases and at J to 7 bases, leaving 11 bases not matched to a gene. Germline loops: CDR1 DFQATT, CDR2 SNEGSKA (reference sequence). The CDR3 sequence is CSASKRGGRENEQFF. The DNA of the CDR3 is TGCAGTGCTAGCAAACGGGGGGGGCGAGAAAATGAGCAGTTCTTC.

The chain is built from TRBV7-9 and TRBJ1-2, with a tentative D call TRBD1 (6 bases). Germline values: CDR1 SEHNR, CDR2 FQNEAQ (reference sequence). This CDR3 spans 14 amino acids. Trimming cost V 11 bases and J 2 bases, with 18 bases left between them. This CDR3 reads CALLLGGTNYGYTF. In DNA, the CDR3 is TGTGCCCTTCTCCTTGGGGGGACAAACTATGGCTACACCTTC.

V usage is TRBV6-6 and J usage is TRBJ2-1, with no clear D. CDR1 and CDR2 (germline): MNHNY, SVGAGI (reference sequence). The CDR3 consists of 12 residues. Trimming cost V 5 bases and J 6 bases, with 8 bases left between them. DNA for the CDR3: TGTGCCAGCAGTCACCCTATCAATGAGCAGTTCTTC. Translated: CASSHPINEQFF.

V gene TRBV5-1 combines with J gene TRBJ1-2; D gene ambiguous. CDR1 SGHRS and CDR2 YFSETQ come from the germline V gene. V was pared by 4 bases and J by 5 bases, with 15 bases between. This CDR3 contains 14 residues. CDR3 coding DNA: TGCGCCAGCAGCCCCCAAGACCGCACATATGGCTACACCTTC. It codes for CASSPQDRTYGYTF.

This chain uses TRBV12-3 or TRBV12-4 with TRBJ2-6; the D gene is possibly TRBD1 (5 bases). Between the trimmed V and J ends, which lost 5 bases and 0 bases, there was a span of 8 bases. The CDR3 sequence is 15 residues long. The CDR3 region is CASSTRGSGANVLTF. In DNA form, the CDR3 reads TGTGCCAGCAGTACAAGGGGCTCTGGGGCCAACGTCCTGACTTTC.

This clonotype was observed a handful of times. The rearrangement uses TRBV27 and TRBJ2-1; D is possibly TRBD2 (6 bases). Trimming cost V 6 bases and J 7 bases, with 13 bases left between them. The germline V gene encodes CDR1 MNHEY and CDR2 SMNVEV (reference sequence). The CDR3 totals 13 residues. CDR3 DNA sequence: TGTGCCAGCAGCCCCGGGAGACGGAATGAGCAGTTCTTC. Its protein product is CASSPGRRNEQFF.

V is TRBV20-1 and J is TRBJ2-5, with 8 bases matching TRBD1. The CDR3 spans 14 residues. Germline V lookup: CDR1 DFQATT, CDR2 SNEGSKA (reference sequence). V lost 1 base, J lost 11 bases, and 12 bases stayed unmatched. For the CDR3, the DNA is TGCAGTGCTAGAGGACCACAGGGGGAGATTGAGCAGTACTTC. Protein: CSARGPQGEIEQYF.